The sample holds one count of the clone carrying this T cell receptor beta chain. This entry is derived from a study of blood T cell repertoires in COVID-19. Original data processing: Amplifying reference gene primers gave estimates of nucleated cell counts. TCRdb keeps only in-frame clones here, not all; method: immunoSEQ multiplex PCR. The DNA was the basis for D and trimming; V, J and clone size are from that table. The sample has 300,000 to 450,000 clones; roughly 90% are singletons. Cohort placement rested on clinical history that participants reported themselves. With 4 bases removed from V and 10 bases from J, the gap between germline ends came to 11 bases. The CDR3 is 12 amino acids. In germline, CDR1 is KGHSH, CDR2 LQKENI.

The chain recombines TRBV18 with TRBJ2-1; a possible D gene is TRBD1 (5 bases). Sequencing was performed on PBMCs or T cells enriched from blood (not recorded which). This TCR was sampled from a woman in her thirties who had been exposed to COVID-19. The chain's CDR3 is CASSRQGREQFF. In nucleotides, the CDR3 is TGTGCCAGCTCACGCCAGGGTAGGGAGCAGTTCTTC.